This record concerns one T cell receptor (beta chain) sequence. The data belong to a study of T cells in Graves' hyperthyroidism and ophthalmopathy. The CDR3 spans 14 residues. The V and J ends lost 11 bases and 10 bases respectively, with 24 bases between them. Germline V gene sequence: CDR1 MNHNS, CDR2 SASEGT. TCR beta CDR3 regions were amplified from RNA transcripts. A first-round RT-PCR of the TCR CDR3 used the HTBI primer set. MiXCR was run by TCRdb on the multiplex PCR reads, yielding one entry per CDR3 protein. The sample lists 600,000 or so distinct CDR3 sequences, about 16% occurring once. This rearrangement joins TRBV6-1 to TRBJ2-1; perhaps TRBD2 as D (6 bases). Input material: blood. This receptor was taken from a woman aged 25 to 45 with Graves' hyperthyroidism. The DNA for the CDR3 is TGTGCCGCTATGGGAGGTCGGGGGTCGGGCGAGCAGTTCTTC. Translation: CAAMGGRGSGEQFF.